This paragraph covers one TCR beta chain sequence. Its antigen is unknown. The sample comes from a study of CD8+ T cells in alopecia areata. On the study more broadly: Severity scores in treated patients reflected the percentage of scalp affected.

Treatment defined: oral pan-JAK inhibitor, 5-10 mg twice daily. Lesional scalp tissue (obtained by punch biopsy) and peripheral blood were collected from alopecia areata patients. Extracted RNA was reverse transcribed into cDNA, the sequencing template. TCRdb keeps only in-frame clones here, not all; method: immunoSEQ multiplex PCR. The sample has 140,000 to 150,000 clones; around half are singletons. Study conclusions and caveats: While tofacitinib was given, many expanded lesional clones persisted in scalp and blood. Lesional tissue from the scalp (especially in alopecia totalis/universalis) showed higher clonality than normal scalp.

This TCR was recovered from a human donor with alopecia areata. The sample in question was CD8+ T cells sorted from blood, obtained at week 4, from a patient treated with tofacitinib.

CDR3 sequence (DNA): TGTGCCAGCAGTTTCGTGGGGACAGGGGGCTACGAGCAGTACTTC. It codes for CASSFVGTGGYEQYF. This sequence joins TRBV27 and TRBJ2-7; 11 bases match TRBD1. The V gene end was trimmed by 3 bases and the J gene end by 3 bases; junction bases not matched to a gene: 4. The CDR3 runs 15 residues. Looked up from germline, CDR1 is MNHEY and CDR2 is SMNVEV (reference sequence).